These 7 T cell receptor beta chains were sequenced from one sample in a study of blood T cell repertoires in COVID-19. Assay used: immunoSEQ multiplex PCR; TCRdb lists only in-frame clones, some missing. The sample carries over 250,000 clones, 88% recorded once. The specimen was peripheral blood. Receptors were obtained from a woman aged 25 to 45 with acute or convalescent COVID-19.

This chain joins TRBV5-4 and TRBJ2-5, with 8 positions matching TRBD2. The germline gives CDR1 SGHNT, CDR2 YYREEE (reference sequence). Unmatched junction bases numbered 13, after V lost 4 bases and J lost 2 bases. The CDR3 consists of 17 residues. CDR3 nucleotide sequence: TGTGCCAGCAGCCTTGGGGGGGGACTAGGCCCACAAGAGACCCAGTACTTC. It is translated as CASSLGGGLGPQETQYF.

The chain links TRBV29-1 to TRBJ1-2; D not certain. V dropped 0 bases and J dropped 4 bases, with 6 bases sitting between them. This CDR3 contains 12 residues. The germline V gene has CDR1 SQVTM and CDR2 ANQGSEA. The CDR3 DNA follows: TGCAGCGTTGAAGATCTCAGCTATGGCTACACCTTC. The encoded protein is CSVEDLSYGYTF.

Only one count was recorded for this clone. V and J are TRBV5-4 and TRBJ1-2; maybe TRBD1 (6 bases). CDR1 SGHNT and CDR2 YYREEE come from the germline V gene (reference sequence). This CDR3 is 14 amino acids long. Trimming took 4 bases from V and 1 from J, leaving 11 bases between them. The CDR3 DNA follows: TGTGCCAGCAGCGGGGAACAGGGTAACTATGGCTACACCTTC. Translating gives CASSGEQGNYGYTF.

V and J are TRBV5-8 and TRBJ2-1; D remains ambiguous. CDR1 is SGHTS, CDR2 YDEGEE, per germline. V was pared by 1 base and J by 7 bases, with 9 bases between. This CDR3 is 13 amino acids long. The CDR3 nucleotides are TGTGCCAGCAGCTTGTTTACCGGGAATGAGCAGTTCTTC. It codes for CASSLFTGNEQFF. Complete variable domain (other parts from reference TRBV5-8 and TRBJ2-1): EAGVTQSPTHLIKTRGQQATLRCSPISGHTSVYWYQQALGLGLQFLLWYDEGEERNRGNFPPRFSGRQFPNYSSELNVNALELEDSALYLCASSLFTGNEQFFGPGTRLTVL.

The rearrangement links TRBV7-3 to TRBJ2-2; D remains unclear. V lost 5 bases, J lost 6 bases, and 19 bases lay in between. The CDR3 runs 16 residues. Looked up from germline, CDR1 is SGHTA and CDR2 is FQGTGA. Here the CDR3 DNA reads TGTGCCAGCAGCACCTTTTTCGGTTCGGTCCCCGGGGAGCTGTTTTTT. Translating gives CASSTFFGSVPGELFF.

The chain couples TRBV19 to TRBJ1-5; 10 positions agree with TRBD1. Germline V lookup: CDR1 LNHDA, CDR2 SQIVND (reference sequence). V was clipped by 5 bases and J by 7 bases; unmatched bases: 8. This CDR3 has 15 amino acids. The CDR3 DNA sequence: TGTGCCAGTAGTGTCCGGGACAGGGGCTTCCAGCCCCAGCATTTT. Translated: CASSVRDRGFQPQHF.

The chain carries TRBV6-5 and TRBJ1-2, with 9 bases fitting TRBD1. Trimming took 11 bases from V and 6 from J; bases not matched to a gene: 16. This CDR3 is 15 amino acids long. The germline V gene has CDR1 MNHEY and CDR2 SVGAGI. CDR3 DNA: TGTGCCGCAAGCAGGACAGGGGTTGTACGGGATGGCTACACCTTC. Protein: CAASRTGVVRDGYTF.